This paragraph covers one T cell receptor (beta chain) sequence. Germline values: CDR1 GTSNPN, CDR2 SVGIG (reference sequence). The V and J ends lost 0 bases and 8 bases respectively, with 10 bases between them. This CDR3 is 13 amino acids long. The data derive from a study of T cell changes during pregnancy in multiple sclerosis. Sequencing was performed with immunoSEQ multiplex PCR; in TCRdb, only in-frame clones are kept and a portion is missing. The data contain some 52,000 clones, about 92% of them singletons. Sequencing was performed on CD4+ T cells from peripheral blood mononuclear cells, taken in the third trimester of pregnancy. The source is a female donor with multiple sclerosis, enrolled in a pregnancy study. V is TRBV30 and J is TRBJ1-4; D not resolved. CDR3 in DNA: TGTGCCTGGAGTGTACTGCTGCGGGAAAAACTGTTTTTT. Its translation is CAWSVLLREKLFF.